This T cell receptor (beta chain) emerged from a study of blood T cell repertoires in COVID-19. Study-wide background: The cDNA or gDNA used as material had been derived from T cells, B-cell-depleted T cells, or PBMCs.

V lost 3 bases, J lost 1 base, and 6 bases stayed unmatched. Germline V gives CDR1 SGHRS, CDR2 YFSETQ. The CDR3 spans 17 residues. Assay used: immunoSEQ multiplex PCR; TCRdb lists only in-frame clones, some missing. The sample lists about 98,000 clones, approximately 84% occurring once. The chain carries TRBV5-1 and TRBJ2-2, with TRBD2 matching 10 bases. The sequenced sample was peripheral blood. The source is a woman aged 80 or over with acute or convalescent COVID-19. The CDR3 DNA reads TGCGCCAGCAGCTCCGCCCGGACTAGCGGGAACACCGGGGAGCTGTTTTTT. Translated, it gives CASSSARTSGNTGELFF.